This T cell receptor beta chain is drawn from a study of cytomegalovirus exposure and HLA in healthy donors. The germline V and J ends were trimmed by 0 bases and 1 base, with 11 bases remaining between them. Per the germline V gene, CDR1 is MNHEY and CDR2 is SVGAGI. The length of the CDR3 is 16 residues. The study ran its PCR with 60 Vbeta and 13 Jbeta primers. Here immunoSEQ multiplex PCR was the method, and the copy in TCRdb shows in-frame clones only, minus some. The sample records over 120,000 clones, around 67% being singletons. The J gene is TRBJ2-3, the V gene TRBV6-5, with D tentatively TRBD2 (5 bases). The sequence came from a man aged 18 to 30 in good health and CMV-seropositive. Sequenced sample: PBMCs. The CDR3 is CASSYSSGLGTDTQYF. The DNA for the CDR3 is TGTGCCAGCAGTTACTCATCGGGGTTGGGCACAGATACGCAGTATTTT.